The 8 T cell receptor beta chains listed next were all sequenced from one sample in a study of shared clonotypes between healthy human individuals. Profiling relied on immunoSEQ multiplex PCR, and the TCRdb table lists in-frame clones only, not all of them. The sample shows some 1.1 million clones, 70% to 80% of them seen only once. Sequenced material: memory CD4+ T cells from PBMCs. As for subset: CD45RA-negative fraction. The receptors originated from a man between 18 and 29 years old in good health. Some clones in this sample may be carry-over from other donors' samples.

In its sample, this clone was seen once. This chain links TRBV28 with TRBJ1-1; D remains unclear. Germline V gene data show CDR1 as MDHEN and CDR2 as SYDVKM. The CDR3 loop spans 15 amino acids. The V and J ends lost 6 bases and 0 bases respectively, with 14 bases between them. Written as DNA, the CDR3 is TGTGCCAGCAGAGGGAGGCGCAACATGAACACTGAAGCTTTCTTT. It specifies CASRGRRNMNTEAFF.

The rearrangement uses TRBV19 and TRBJ1-1; 7 bases fit TRBD1. The CDR3 covers 15 residues. Germline CDR1 and CDR2: LNHDA and SQIVND (reference sequence). V was clipped by 2 bases and J by 4 bases; unmatched bases: 7. The CDR3 bases are TGTGCCAGTAGTATATCAAAAGGGGGCGGCACTGAAGCTTTCTTT. The encoded protein is CASSISKGGGTEAFF.

The rearrangement uses TRBV5-4 and TRBJ2-7, with D uncertain. Germline V CDR1 and CDR2: SGHNT, YYREEE (reference sequence). The CDR3 runs to 17 residues. Trimming removed 0 bases at V and 6 bases at J, with 22 bases between. CDR3 sequence (DNA): TGTGCCAGCAGCTTGGTAGGCCAAACCCCCCTCGAAGGCGAGCAGTACTTC. Amino acid sequence: CASSLVGQTPLEGEQYF.

The chain uses TRBV11-2 and TRBJ1-2; 8 bases align to TRBD1. Looked up from germline, CDR1 is SGHAT and CDR2 is FQNNGV. There are 15 residues in the CDR3. V was pared by 5 bases and J by 7 bases, with 12 bases of the junction left unmatched. The CDR3 sequence: CASSPQAQGAGGYTF. The CDR3 DNA is TGTGCCAGCAGCCCCCAGGCTCAGGGGGCTGGTGGCTACACCTTC.

This clone was recorded only once. The chain joins TRBV18 to TRBJ2-7; D might be TRBD1 (6 bases). V lost 2 bases, J lost 2 bases, and 10 bases lay in between. Germline CDR1 is KGHSH and CDR2 is LQKENI. The CDR3 loop spans 14 amino acids. The CDR3 region has the DNA TGTGCCAGCTCACCAACAGGGTCTCCCTACGAGCAGTACTTC. Translating gives CASSPTGSPYEQYF.

The chain joins TRBV25-1 to TRBJ1-4, with 8 bases identical to TRBD1. Looked up from germline, CDR1 is MGHDK and CDR2 is SYGVNS. J was trimmed by 8 bases and V by 4 bases; bases with no gene match: 9. There are 15 residues in the CDR3. For the CDR3, the DNA is TGTGCCAGCAGTGGAGCCGGACAGGGAGGCGAAAAACTGTTTTTT. Translation: CASSGAGQGGEKLFF.

The chain links TRBV6-1 to TRBJ2-5, with TRBD2 matching 11 bases. Judging by the DNA end, TRBJ2-7 fits better; the J call may be wrong. The germline V gene encodes CDR1 MNHNS and CDR2 SASEGT. This CDR3 region has 18 residues. CDR3 nucleotide sequence: TGTGCCAGCAGTGTCCGATTACTAGCGGGAGCGGCAGTCTACGAGCAGTACTTC. Amino acids: CASSVRLLAGAAVYEQYF.

The chain has TRBV27 and TRBJ2-1, with 10 bases matching TRBD2. V shed 5 bases and J 4 bases; nucleotides not matched to a gene: 8. Germline V lookup: CDR1 MNHEY, CDR2 SMNVEV (reference sequence). CDR3 length: 16 residues. For the CDR3, the DNA is TGTGCCAGCAGTCAAATCAGCGGGAGGGGTTACAATGAGCAGTTCTTC. Its protein product is CASSQISGRGYNEQFF.